A single sample gave rise to the 17 T cell receptor beta chains below, sequenced in a study of cytomegalovirus exposure and HLA in healthy donors. Primers included in the PCR were 60 Vbeta and 13 Jbeta primers. Repertoires were generated with immunoSEQ multiplex PCR, while TCRdb's copy carries only in-frame clones and drops some. Altogether 80,000 to 95,000 clones are present, about 76% being singletons, with the ten largest covering 14% to 15%. The source material was PBMCs. The source is a woman between 35 and 50 years old in good health and CMV-seropositive.

The chain has TRBV5-4 and TRBJ2-3, with D perhaps matching TRBD1 (5 bases). Germline V gene data show CDR1 as SGHNT and CDR2 as YYREEE (reference sequence). The V and J ends lost 1 base and 1 base respectively, with 13 bases between them. The CDR3 extends over 16 amino acids. The CDR3, as DNA: TGTGCCAGCAGCTTGCAGTGGGTCAGGGGCACAGATACGCAGTATTTT. Protein product: CASSLQWVRGTDTQYF.

On this clone itself: A junction boundary mismatches the germline segment, possibly from a read error. The J gene is TRBJ1-1, the V gene TRBV7-8; possible D gene TRBD1, 6 bases. This CDR3 contains 14 residues. CDR1 and CDR2 from the germline V gene are SGHVS and FQNEAQ. DNA of the CDR3: TGTGTCAGCAGCTTAGCACAGGGATCCACTGAAGCTTTCTTT. It yields the protein CVSSLAQGSTEAFF.

V and J are TRBV7-9 and TRBJ2-1; TRBD1 matches at 7 bases. V gave up 5 bases and J gave up 6 bases; unmatched junction bases: 10. In germline, CDR1 is SEHNR, CDR2 FQNEAQ (reference sequence). The CDR3 has 15 residues. The DNA of the CDR3 is TGTGCCAGCAGCCCTAGGACAGGAGGTGGCAATGAGCAGTTCTTC. Translated: CASSPRTGGGNEQFF.

This chain connects TRBV28 to TRBJ2-2, with D hard to call. CDR1 is MDHEN and CDR2 is SYDVKM in the germline V gene. The CDR3 has 16 amino acids. V was cut by 5 bases and J by 0 bases, with 13 bases left in between. CDR3 in amino acids: CASSPLRLSNTGELFF. Here the CDR3 DNA reads TGTGCCAGCAGTCCCCTCAGGCTCTCGAACACCGGGGAGCTGTTTTTT.

The rearrangement joins TRBV29-1 to TRBJ2-2; TRBD2 agrees at 11 bases. This CDR3 contains 14 residues. V was clipped by 7 bases and J by 0 bases; unmatched bases: 1. Germline values: CDR1 SQVTM, CDR2 ANQGSEA. The CDR3 spells CSGGLAANTGELFF. The CDR3 nucleotides are TGCAGCGGGGGACTAGCGGCGAACACCGGGGAGCTGTTTTTT.

This clone appeared once. The J gene is TRBJ1-2, the V gene TRBV30, with D unclear. The CDR3 runs to 13 residues. The V end lost 2 bases, the J end lost 3 bases, and 10 bases lay between the germline ends. Germline V gives CDR1 GTSNPN, CDR2 SVGIG (reference sequence). This CDR3 is CAWSPAYHYGYTF. The CDR3, as DNA: TGTGCCTGGAGTCCCGCGTATCACTATGGCTACACCTTC.

V usage is TRBV19 and J usage is TRBJ2-7; D perhaps matches TRBD1 (5 bases). Germline CDR1 LNHDA, CDR2 SQIVND (reference sequence). The CDR3 spans 15 residues. V lost 9 bases and J 3 bases, leaving 21 bases between the germline ends. The CDR3 region is CASSKGSLDVYEQYF. As DNA, the CDR3 is TGTGCCAGCTCAAAGGGGTCTTTGGACGTCTACGAGCAGTACTTC. The whole variable domain, remainder taken from reference TRBV19 and TRBJ2-7, is DGGITQSPKYLFRKEGQNVTLSCEQNLNHDAMYWYRQDPGQGLRLIYYSQIVNDFQKGDIAEGYSVSREKKESFPLTVTSAQKNPTAFYLCASSKGSLDVYEQYFGPGTRLTVT.

This chain uses TRBV6-1 with TRBJ2-2; 11 positions match TRBD1. V shed 4 bases, J shed 2 bases, and the junction held 6 bases outside the gene matches. Germline CDR1 and CDR2: MNHNS and SASEGT. This CDR3 has 17 residues. As DNA, the CDR3 is TGTGCCAGCAGTGTCCGGACAGGGGGCGGTAACACCGGGGAGCTGTTTTTT. Amino acid sequence: CASSVRTGGGNTGELFF.

In its sample, this clone was seen once. The chain recombines TRBV30 with TRBJ2-1; TRBD2 matches 14 bases. The CDR3 sequence is 16 residues long. J was trimmed by 5 bases and V by 3 bases; bases with no gene match: 6. The germline CDR1 and CDR2 sequences are GTSNPN and SVGIG (reference sequence). This chain's CDR3 is CAWRTGLAGAHNEQFF. The CDR3, as DNA: TGTGCCTGGAGGACGGGACTAGCGGGAGCCCACAATGAGCAGTTCTTC.

The rearrangement uses TRBV4-3 and TRBJ2-7; TRBD2 might be the D (5 bases). The V gene's germline CDR1 is LGHNA and CDR2 YSLEER. Deletions cut 2 bases from V and 4 bases from J, with 15 bases between. This CDR3 region has 15 residues. The CDR3 coding sequence is TGCGCCAGCAGCCAATCGTGGGAGATTATGTACGAGCAGTACTTC. Protein product: CASSQSWEIMYEQYF.

This clone has more than one count but fewer than ten. In the same sample, other DNA sequences code for this CDR3. This chain connects TRBV7-9 to TRBJ2-7, with TRBD2 matching 8 bases. Unmatched junction bases numbered 1, after V lost 5 bases and J lost 4 bases. Germline V gene sequence: CDR1 SEHNR, CDR2 FQNEAQ (reference sequence). The CDR3 totals 12 residues. CDR3 amino acids: CASSPGGYEQYF. As DNA, the CDR3 is TGTGCCAGCAGCCCGGGGGGGTACGAGCAGTACTTC.

The chain links TRBV7-9 to TRBJ1-1; 7 bases agree with TRBD1. J gave up 1 base and V 6 bases, and 8 bases lay outside the gene matches. This CDR3 comprises 15 residues. The germline V gene has CDR1 SEHNR and CDR2 FQNEAQ (reference sequence). CDR3 sequence reads: CASRHVQGSNTEAFF. CDR3 nucleotide sequence: TGTGCCAGCAGGCATGTACAGGGGTCGAACACTGAAGCTTTCTTT.

The gene calls are TRBV5-1 and TRBJ1-1; D uncertain. This CDR3 is built from 16 residues. The V gene lost 1 base and the J gene lost 4 bases, with 17 bases spanning the gap. Looked up from germline, CDR1 is SGHRS and CDR2 is YFSETQ. The CDR3 region is CASSLTLVGVGTEAFF. In DNA, the CDR3 is TGCGCCAGCAGCTTGACCCTAGTAGGAGTTGGCACTGAAGCTTTCTTT.

V gene TRBV10-1 combines with J gene TRBJ2-6; perhaps TRBD2 as D (6 bases). With 3 bases removed from V and 4 bases from J, the gap between germline ends came to 10 bases. The germline CDR1 and CDR2 sequences are WNHNN and SYGVQD (reference sequence). The CDR3 contains 15 residues. DNA of the CDR3: TGCGCCAGCAGTGACGGCGGGGCGGGGGCCAACGTCCTGACTTTC. As protein: CASSDGGAGANVLTF.

The chain links TRBV7-9 to TRBJ1-1, with D possibly matching TRBD1 (6 bases). The germline V and J ends were trimmed by 5 bases and 3 bases, with 16 bases remaining between them. CDR1 SEHNR and CDR2 FQNEAQ come from the germline V gene (reference sequence). The CDR3 contains 15 residues. As DNA, the CDR3 is TGTGCCAGCAGCCAACCCGGGACACCTCACACTGAAGCTTTCTTT. This codes for CASSQPGTPHTEAFF.

CDR3 region: CASSAHGGAGGYTF. The CDR3 DNA follows: TGTGCCAGCAGCGCCCACGGGGGGGCAGGCGGCTACACCTTC. V is TRBV9 and J is TRBJ1-2, with D possibly matching TRBD1 (6 bases). The CDR3 has 14 amino acids. Between the trimmed V and J ends, which lost 3 bases and 8 bases, there was a span of 17 bases. Germline CDR1 is SGDLS and CDR2 is YYNGEE.

The chain couples TRBV27 to TRBJ1-1; TRBD1 might be the D (5 bases). This CDR3 is built from 14 residues. Looked up from germline, CDR1 is MNHEY and CDR2 is SMNVEV (reference sequence). The germline V and J ends were trimmed by 4 bases and 4 bases, with 13 bases remaining between them. CDR3: CASSSSGMGTEAFF. In DNA form, the CDR3 reads TGTGCCAGCAGTTCCTCAGGGATGGGCACTGAAGCTTTCTTT.